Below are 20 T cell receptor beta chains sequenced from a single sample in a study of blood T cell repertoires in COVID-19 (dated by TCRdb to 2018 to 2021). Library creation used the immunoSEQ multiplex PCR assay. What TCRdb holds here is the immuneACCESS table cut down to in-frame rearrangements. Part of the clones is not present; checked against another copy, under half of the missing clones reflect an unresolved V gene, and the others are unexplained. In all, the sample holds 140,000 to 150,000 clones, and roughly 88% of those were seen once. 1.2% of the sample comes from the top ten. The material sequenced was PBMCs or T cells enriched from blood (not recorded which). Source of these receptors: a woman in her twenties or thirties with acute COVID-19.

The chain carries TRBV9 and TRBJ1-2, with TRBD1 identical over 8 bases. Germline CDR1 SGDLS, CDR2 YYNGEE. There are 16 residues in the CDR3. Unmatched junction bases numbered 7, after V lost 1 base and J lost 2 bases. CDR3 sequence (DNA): TGTGCCAGCAGCGTACCCAAGACAGGGGAGAACTATGGCTACACCTTC. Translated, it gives CASSVPKTGENYGYTF.

CDR3 sequence: CASSSITSGQETQYF. CDR3 bases: TGTGCCAGCAGCTCAATAACTAGCGGTCAAGAGACCCAGTACTTC. The rearrangement joins TRBV13 to TRBJ2-5; TRBD2 matches 8 bases. V was pared by 4 bases and J by 2 bases, with 6 bases of the junction left unmatched. CDR3 size: 15 residues. The V gene's germline CDR1 is PRHDT and CDR2 FYEKMQ (reference sequence).

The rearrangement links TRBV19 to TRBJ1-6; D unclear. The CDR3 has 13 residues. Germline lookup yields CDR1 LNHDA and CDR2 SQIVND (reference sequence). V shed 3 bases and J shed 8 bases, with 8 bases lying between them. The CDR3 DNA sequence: TGTGCCAGTAGTATCCTACTTGATTCACCCCTCCACTTT. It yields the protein CASSILLDSPLHF.

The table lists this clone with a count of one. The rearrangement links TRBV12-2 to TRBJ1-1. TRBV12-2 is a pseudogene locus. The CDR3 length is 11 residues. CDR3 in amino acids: CASRPSTEAFF. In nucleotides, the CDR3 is TGTGCAAGTCGCCCCTCCACTGAAGCTTTCTTT.

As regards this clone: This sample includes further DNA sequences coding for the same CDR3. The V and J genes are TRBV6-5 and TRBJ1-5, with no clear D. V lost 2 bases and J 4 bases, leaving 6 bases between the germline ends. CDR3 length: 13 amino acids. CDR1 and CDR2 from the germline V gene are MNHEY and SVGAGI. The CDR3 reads CASSYELNQPQHF. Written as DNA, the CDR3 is TGTGCCAGCAGTTACGAGCTAAATCAGCCCCAGCATTTT.

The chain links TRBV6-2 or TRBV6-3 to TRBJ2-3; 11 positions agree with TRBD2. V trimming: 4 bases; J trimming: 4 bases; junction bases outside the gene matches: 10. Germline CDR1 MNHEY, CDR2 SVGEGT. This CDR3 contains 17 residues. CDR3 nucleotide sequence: TGTGCCAGCAGTTCGGGGGAACTAGCGGGAGAGGCAGATACGCAGTATTTT. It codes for CASSSGELAGEADTQYF.

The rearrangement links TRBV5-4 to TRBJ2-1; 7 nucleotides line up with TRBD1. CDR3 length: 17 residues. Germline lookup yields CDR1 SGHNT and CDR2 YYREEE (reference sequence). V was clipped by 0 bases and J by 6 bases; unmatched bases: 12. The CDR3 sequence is CASSLGSAVQGLNEQFF. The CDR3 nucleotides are TGTGCCAGCAGCTTGGGATCCGCAGTACAGGGGCTCAATGAGCAGTTCTTC.

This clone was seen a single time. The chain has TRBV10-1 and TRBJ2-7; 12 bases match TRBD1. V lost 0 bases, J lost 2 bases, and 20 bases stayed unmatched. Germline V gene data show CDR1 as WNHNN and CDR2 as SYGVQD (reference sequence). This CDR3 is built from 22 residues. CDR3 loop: CASSESFSAGTGGSTVPYEQYF. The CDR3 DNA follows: TGCGCCAGCAGTGAGTCATTCAGTGCCGGGACAGGGGGCTCGACTGTACCCTACGAGCAGTACTTC.

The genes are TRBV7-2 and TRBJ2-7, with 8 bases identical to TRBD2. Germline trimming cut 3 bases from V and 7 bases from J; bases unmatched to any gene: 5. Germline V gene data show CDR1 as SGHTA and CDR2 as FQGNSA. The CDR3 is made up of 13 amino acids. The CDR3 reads CASSFGTRGEQYF. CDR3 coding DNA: TGTGCCAGCAGCTTTGGGACTAGGGGAGAGCAGTACTTC.

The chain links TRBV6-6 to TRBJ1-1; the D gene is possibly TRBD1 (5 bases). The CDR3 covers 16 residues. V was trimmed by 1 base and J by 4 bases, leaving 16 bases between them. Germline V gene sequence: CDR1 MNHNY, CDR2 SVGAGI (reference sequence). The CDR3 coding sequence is TGTGCCAGCAGTTACTTGTGGGGGGAAATGGGCACTGAAGCTTTCTTT. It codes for CASSYLWGEMGTEAFF.

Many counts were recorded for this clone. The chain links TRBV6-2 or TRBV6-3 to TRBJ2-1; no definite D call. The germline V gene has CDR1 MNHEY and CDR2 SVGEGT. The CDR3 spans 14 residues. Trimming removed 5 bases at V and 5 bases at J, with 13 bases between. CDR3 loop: CASSPPSENNEQFF. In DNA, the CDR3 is TGTGCCAGCAGTCCCCCAAGCGAGAACAATGAGCAGTTCTTC.

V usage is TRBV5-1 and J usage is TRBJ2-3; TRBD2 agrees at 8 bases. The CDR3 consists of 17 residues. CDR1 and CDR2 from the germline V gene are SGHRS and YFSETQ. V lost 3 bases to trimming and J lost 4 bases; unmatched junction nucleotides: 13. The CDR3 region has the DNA TGCGCCAGCAGCTCGGAGGTAGCGGGAACTTTTTCAGATACGCAGTATTTT. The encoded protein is CASSSEVAGTFSDTQYF.

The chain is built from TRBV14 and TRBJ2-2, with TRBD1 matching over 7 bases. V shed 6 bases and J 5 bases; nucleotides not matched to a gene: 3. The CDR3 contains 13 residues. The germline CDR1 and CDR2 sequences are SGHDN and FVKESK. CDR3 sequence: CASSRQGTGELFF. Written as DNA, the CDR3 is TGTGCCAGCAGTCGACAGGGAACCGGGGAGCTGTTTTTT.

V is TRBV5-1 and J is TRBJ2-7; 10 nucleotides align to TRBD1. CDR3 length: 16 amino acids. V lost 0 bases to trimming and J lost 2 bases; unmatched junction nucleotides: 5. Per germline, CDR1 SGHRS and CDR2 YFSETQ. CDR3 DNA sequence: TGCGCCAGCAGCTTGGCAGAGACAGGGGGCACCTACGAGCAGTACTTC. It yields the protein CASSLAETGGTYEQYF.

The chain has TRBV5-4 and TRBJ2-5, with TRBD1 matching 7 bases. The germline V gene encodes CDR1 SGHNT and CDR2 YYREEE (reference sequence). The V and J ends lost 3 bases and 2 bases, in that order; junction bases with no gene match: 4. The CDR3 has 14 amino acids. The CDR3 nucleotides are TGTGCCAGCAGCTCGGGGACAGTTCAAGAGACCCAGTACTTC. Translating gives CASSSGTVQETQYF.

CDR3 residues: CASSFASVYEQYF. The CDR3, as DNA: TGTGCCAGCAGTTTCGCTAGCGTGTACGAGCAGTACTTC. The V and J genes are TRBV27 and TRBJ2-7, with a weak D call TRBD2 (6 bases). V was shortened by 3 bases and J by 4 bases, with 10 bases between the two germline ends. CDR1 is MNHEY and CDR2 is SMNVEV in the germline V gene (reference sequence). The CDR3 is 13 amino acids.

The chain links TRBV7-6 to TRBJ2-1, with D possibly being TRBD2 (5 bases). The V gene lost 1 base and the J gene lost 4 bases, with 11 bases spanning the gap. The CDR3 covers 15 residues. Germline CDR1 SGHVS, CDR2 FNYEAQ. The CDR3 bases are TGTGCCAGCAGCTTAGTACGGGGTATATACAATGAGCAGTTCTTC. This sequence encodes CASSLVRGIYNEQFF.

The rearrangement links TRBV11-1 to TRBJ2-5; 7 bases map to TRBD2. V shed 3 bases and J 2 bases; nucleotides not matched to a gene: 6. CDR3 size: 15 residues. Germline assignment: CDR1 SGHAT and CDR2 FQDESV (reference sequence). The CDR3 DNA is TGTGCCAGCAGCTTTGGGCAGCGGGAACAAGAGACCCAGTACTTC. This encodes CASSFGQREQETQYF.

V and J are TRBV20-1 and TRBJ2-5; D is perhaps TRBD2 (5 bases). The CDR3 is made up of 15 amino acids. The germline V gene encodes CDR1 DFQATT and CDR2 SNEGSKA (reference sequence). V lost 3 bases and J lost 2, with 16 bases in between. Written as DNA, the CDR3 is TGCAGTGCTAGTGATCGGGATAGTCGACAAGAGACCCAGTACTTC. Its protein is CSASDRDSRQETQYF.

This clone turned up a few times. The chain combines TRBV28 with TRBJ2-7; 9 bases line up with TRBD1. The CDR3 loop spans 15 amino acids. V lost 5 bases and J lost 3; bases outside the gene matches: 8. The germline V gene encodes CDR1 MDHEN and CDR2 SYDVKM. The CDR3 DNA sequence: TGTGCCAGCAGTCGCGCCGACAGGGGGATCTACGAGCAGTACTTC. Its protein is CASSRADRGIYEQYF.